This T cell receptor (beta chain) was documented in a study of blood T cell repertoires in COVID-19. In the authors' methods: Amplifying reference gene primers gave estimates of nucleated cell counts. The repertoire was sequenced with immunoSEQ multiplex PCR; TCRdb's copy has only in-frame clones and lacks some. That table gives V, J and clone size, and the DNA gave D and trimming. This table has under 85,000 clones, roughly three quarters appearing once. Trimming stripped 0 bases from V and 0 bases from J, with 8 bases between. The CDR3 consists of 15 residues. In germline, CDR1 is MNHEY, CDR2 SMNVEV (reference sequence).

Sequenced: peripheral blood. The chain is built from TRBV27 and TRBJ1-1, with a tentative D call TRBD1 (6 bases). This TCR came from a man aged 80 or over with acute or convalescent COVID-19. The CDR3 here is CASSLSGTMNTEAFF. The CDR3 nucleotides are TGTGCCAGCAGTTTATCGGGGACAATGAACACTGAAGCTTTCTTT.